The 21 T cell receptor beta chains below come from one sample, sequenced in a study of cytomegalovirus exposure and HLA in healthy donors (dated by TCRdb to the late 2010s). The library was made by the immunoSEQ multiplex PCR assay. For the multiplex PCR, a mixture combining 60 forward primers for TCR Vbeta segments and 13 reverse primers for TCR Jbeta segments was used. TCRdb obtained this table from immuneACCESS and retained in-frame rearrangements with V and J assigned. These tables miss some clones; where compared with another copy, unresolved V genes account for less than half of the shortfall, and the remainder is unexplained. The sample records some 130,000 clones, about 76% of which are singletons. Approximately 3% of the sample is in the top ten clones. The sample was PBMCs. These receptors were obtained from a female donor in good health and CMV-seronegative.

The chain couples TRBV7-9 to TRBJ1-1, with D perhaps TRBD1 (5 bases). The CDR3 consists of 14 residues. V was shortened by 7 bases and J by 4 bases, with 16 bases between the two germline ends. Germline V gives CDR1 SEHNR, CDR2 FQNEAQ (reference sequence). The CDR3 DNA reads TGTGCCAGCAACAACCGGGGGGAGGCCACTGAAGCTTTCTTT. This codes for CASNNRGEATEAFF.

The chain uses TRBV7-9 and TRBJ2-7; D unresolved. CDR3 length equals 14 residues. Germline V gene data show CDR1 as SEHNR and CDR2 as FQNEAQ (reference sequence). Trimming removed 4 bases at V and 6 bases at J, with 16 bases between. CDR3 DNA sequence: TGTGCCAGCAGCTCGGGTTTAGAGGTCTCCGAGCAGTACTTC. Translation gives CASSSGLEVSEQYF.

The V and J genes are TRBV5-6 and TRBJ2-7; possibly TRBD2 for D (5 bases). The ends were cut back, 4 bases at V and 1 base at J, with 21 bases in the middle. The CDR3 consists of 17 residues. The germline CDR1 and CDR2 sequences are SGHDT and YYEEEE. The chain's CDR3 is CASSPPPEGYRSYEQYF. DNA of the CDR3: TGTGCCAGCAGCCCTCCCCCCGAGGGTTACCGTTCCTACGAGCAGTACTTC.

This chain connects TRBV28 to TRBJ1-6, with 10 nucleotides matching TRBD1. CDR3 length: 16 residues. The germline V gene has CDR1 MDHEN and CDR2 SYDVKM. Trimming took 5 bases from V and 1 from J; bases not matched to a gene: 2. CDR3 in amino acids: CASSGQGGSYNSPLHF. The DNA for the CDR3 is TGTGCCAGCAGTGGACAGGGGGGGTCCTATAATTCACCCCTCCACTTT.

This chain joins TRBV9 and TRBJ2-5; 7 bases agree with TRBD1. CDR1 and CDR2 from the germline V gene are SGDLS and YYNGEE. Losses at the gene ends were 0 bases for V and 0 bases for J; bases not matched to a gene: 5. The CDR3 spans 16 residues. DNA of the CDR3: TGTGCCAGCAGCGTAGGGGGACAGATGTACCAAGAGACCCAGTACTTC. The encoded protein is CASSVGGQMYQETQYF.

This clone has more than one count but fewer than ten. The rearrangement links TRBV15 to TRBJ2-7; D is perhaps TRBD2 (5 bases). The germline gives CDR1 LNHNV, CDR2 YYDKDF (reference sequence). The CDR3 is made up of 14 amino acids. V lost 1 base and J lost 0, with 7 bases in between. CDR3 sequence (DNA): TGTGCCACCAGCAGAGGCGGGTTCTCCTACGAGCAGTACTTC. This translates into CATSRGGFSYEQYF.

This sequence joins TRBV18 and TRBJ1-1; D ambiguous. The CDR3 runs to 13 residues. Trimming took 3 bases from V and 0 from J, leaving 5 bases between them. Germline V CDR1 and CDR2: KGHSH, LQKENI. CDR3 region: CASSPGVNTEAFF. The CDR3 DNA reads TGTGCCAGCTCACCCGGGGTGAACACTGAAGCTTTCTTT.

This chain joins TRBV10-1 and TRBJ2-5, with D perhaps TRBD2 (5 bases). The CDR3 spans 14 residues. The germline V gene has CDR1 WNHNN and CDR2 SYGVQD (reference sequence). Trimming shortened V by 3 bases and J by 2 bases, and 10 bases separated the two germline ends. CDR3 residues: CASSESGGQETQYF. CDR3 bases: TGCGCCAGCAGTGAATCTGGAGGTCAAGAGACCCAGTACTTC.

The table lists this clone with a count of one. The V call is TRBV4-3, the J call TRBJ2-1, with TRBD2 identical over 14 bases. The length of the CDR3 is 16 residues. Germline-derived CDR1 and CDR2 are LGHNA and YSLEER. The ends lost 2 bases at V and 9 bases at J; junction bases unmatched: 6. The CDR3 protein is CASSQRLAGGPSEQFF. CDR3 bases: TGCGCCAGCAGCCAACGACTAGCGGGGGGGCCCAGTGAGCAGTTCTTC.

The chain recombines TRBV27 with TRBJ2-1; 7 nucleotides line up with TRBD2. The CDR3 is 16 amino acids. V shed 5 bases, J shed 7 bases, and the junction held 14 bases outside the gene matches. The germline V gene has CDR1 MNHEY and CDR2 SMNVEV (reference sequence). This CDR3 reads CASSPGSSGPGNEQFF. The CDR3 nucleotides are TGTGCCAGCAGTCCCGGGTCTAGCGGACCCGGGAATGAGCAGTTCTTC.

As regards this clone: The sample has other DNA sequences that encode this CDR3 too. This chain links TRBV5-4 with TRBJ2-7, with 7 bases lining up with TRBD1. This CDR3 is 14 amino acids long. With V trimmed by 0 bases and J by 2 bases, 2 bases remained unmatched. Germline V CDR1 and CDR2: SGHNT, YYREEE (reference sequence). In DNA form, the CDR3 reads TGTGCCAGCAGCTTGGGTCAGGGGGCCTACGAGCAGTACTTC. Protein: CASSLGQGAYEQYF.

The genes are TRBV5-4 and TRBJ1-4; 9 bases agree with TRBD1. V lost 1 base to trimming and J lost 3 bases; unmatched junction nucleotides: 4. Germline V CDR1 and CDR2: SGHNT, YYREEE (reference sequence). The CDR3 is 16 residues long. In DNA, the CDR3 is TGTGCCAGCAGCTTGTACAGGGGGCTACCTAATGAAAAACTGTTTTTT. Translating it yields CASSLYRGLPNEKLFF.

This sequence joins TRBV7-2 and TRBJ2-3; weak D call: TRBD2 (6 bases). Per the germline V gene, CDR1 is SGHTA and CDR2 is FQGNSA. V was pared by 3 bases and J by 2 bases, with 9 bases between. The CDR3 spans 14 residues. Here the CDR3 reads CASSLDYNTDTQYF. DNA of the CDR3: TGTGCCAGCAGCTTGGACTATAACACAGATACGCAGTATTTT.

This clone was counted a few times. The chain carries TRBV5-6 and TRBJ2-7; 7 nucleotides agree with TRBD2. CDR3 size: 13 residues. The J segment lost 5 bases and the V segment lost 0 bases, leaving 2 bases of the junction unmatched. Germline CDR1 is SGHDT and CDR2 is YYEEEE. CDR3 residues: CASSLGGRDEQYF. For the CDR3, the DNA is TGTGCCAGCAGCTTGGGTGGGAGGGACGAGCAGTACTTC.

Here the CDR3 DNA reads TGTGCCAGTAGTCCCACCTCAGGGGGAGCTGAGCAGTACTTC. This sequence encodes CASSPTSGGAEQYF. The chain uses TRBV19 and TRBJ2-7, with 7 nucleotides matching TRBD1. Germline CDR1 and CDR2: LNHDA and SQIVND (reference sequence). The ends lost 5 bases at V and 7 bases at J; junction bases unmatched: 11. The CDR3 sequence is 14 residues long.

The chain employs TRBV10-3 and TRBJ2-1, with 12 positions matching TRBD2. After removal of 6 bases from V and 1 base from J, the junction contained 10 bases not matched to a gene. The CDR3 is made up of 18 amino acids. Germline V gene data show CDR1 as ENHRY and CDR2 as SYGVKD. CDR3 in amino acids: CAISQRTSGAGSYNEQFF. CDR3 bases: TGTGCCATCAGCCAGAGGACTAGCGGGGCTGGGTCCTACAATGAGCAGTTCTTC.

This clone was picked up one time. The V gene is TRBV9, the J gene TRBJ2-3, with D hard to call. The CDR3 runs 14 residues. The V gene's germline CDR1 is SGDLS and CDR2 YYNGEE. Trimming left V 4 bases short and J 1 base short, with 10 bases between. The CDR3 DNA follows: TGTGCCAGCAGCCGACAATTTGGCACAGATACGCAGTATTTT. Amino acid sequence: CASSRQFGTDTQYF.

The rearrangement joins TRBV5-1 to TRBJ2-3; D unresolved. Trimming removed 0 bases from V and 0 bases from J, with 8 bases in between. The CDR3 runs to 15 residues. Germline assignment: CDR1 SGHRS and CDR2 YFSETQ. The CDR3 DNA reads as TGCGCCAGCAGCTTGGCCGCGACTAGCACAGATACGCAGTATTTT. Its protein is CASSLAATSTDTQYF.

Points on this clone: A junction boundary mismatches the germline segment, possibly from a read error. The chain is built from TRBV7-7 and TRBJ2-3; weak D call: TRBD2 (6 bases). This CDR3 region has 14 residues. Per the germline V gene, CDR1 is SSHAT and CDR2 is FNYEAQ (reference sequence). The DNA for the CDR3 is TGTGCTAGCAGCCCAGGGACTTCCACAGATACGCAGTATTTT. Protein sequence: CASSPGTSTDTQYF.

This clone was picked up one time. This rearrangement joins TRBV15 to TRBJ2-3; 11 bases line up with TRBD2. J lost 2 bases, V lost 5 bases, and 9 bases had no gene match. Germline V gives CDR1 LNHNV, CDR2 YYDKDF (reference sequence). CDR3 size: 17 residues. The CDR3 spells CATSPGTSGPITDTQYF. The DNA of the CDR3 is TGTGCCACCAGCCCTGGGACTAGCGGACCGATCACAGATACGCAGTATTTT. Complete variable domain (other parts from reference TRBV15 and TRBJ2-3): DAMVIQNPRYQVTQFGKPVTLSCSQTLNHNVMYWYQQKSSQAPKLLFHYYDKDFNNEADTPDNFQSRRPNTSFCFLDIRSPGLGDTAMYLCATSPGTSGPITDTQYFGPGTRLTVL.

This clone was seen once. The V call is TRBV10-3, the J call TRBJ1-1; 10 nucleotides align to TRBD1. With 6 bases clipped from V and 3 bases from J, the junction kept 4 bases outside the gene matches. CDR3 length: 14 amino acids. Germline V gives CDR1 ENHRY, CDR2 SYGVKD. CDR3 bases: TGTGCCATCAGCGGGGACAGGGGAGACACTGAAGCTTTCTTT. Protein: CAISGDRGDTEAFF.